This T cell receptor beta chain was sequenced in a study of T cells in Graves' hyperthyroidism and ophthalmopathy. Study outcomes and limitations: The majority of expanded thyroid clonotypes above 0.001 also appeared in blood.

Unmatched junction bases numbered 8, after V lost 2 bases and J lost 3 bases. This CDR3 contains 16 residues. Germline V gene lookup returns CDR1 KGHDR and CDR2 SFDVKD. The sample holds many counts of this clonotype. The antigen remains undetermined. Researchers took RNA transcripts and amplified the TCR beta CDR3 regions from them. The study used the HTBI primer set for a first-round RT-PCR of the TCR CDR3. MiXCR, applied by TCRdb to the multiplex PCR reads, yields one record per CDR3 protein. The sample gives 500,000 to 750,000 distinct CDR3 sequences, 15% to 17% of which show up once; around 7.8% is in the top ten. Recently diagnosed hyperthyroidism of less than 2 months' duration affected patients aged 18 to 65. Uncontrolled infection, other autoimmune disease, pregnancy or lactation barred patients from enrollment.

Material: blood. The receptor was derived from a woman in her 30s with Graves' hyperthyroidism. The chain employs TRBV24-1 and TRBJ2-5, with 7 bases aligning to TRBD1. CDR3 sequence: CATSDSGTDEEETQYF. The CDR3 DNA reads TGTGCCACCAGTGATTCCGGGACAGATGAGGAAGAGACCCAGTACTTC.